These T cell receptor beta chains were read from a single sample in a study of vaccination and CD4 T cells after COVID-19. TCRdb re-called the PCR reads with MiXCR, one entry per CDR3 protein. The sample shows approximately 15,000 distinct CDR3 sequences, about half of them seen only once. For these TCRs, the target antigens are not known. This specimen consisted of CD4+ T cells from blood, cultured in vitro, obtained before SARS-CoV-2 vaccination. Every receptor here comes from a human donor who had recovered from COVID-19. Both conserved end residues are part of each CDR3. The order of the fields is J gene, D gene, V gene, clone size, CDR3 DNA, CDR3 protein. A D gene is named only where the DNA matches it firmly. Expanded clones are given a class, and other clones once, few, many or no size at all.

TRBJ2-3 | NA | TRBV30 | NA | TGTGCCTGGAGGAGGGGCTTGAGCACAGATACGCAGTATTTT | CAWRRGLSTDTQYF
TRBJ2-5 | NA | TRBV3-1 | NA | TGTGCCAGCAGCCATGCCAAAGAGACCCAGTACTTC | CASSHAKETQYF
TRBJ2-6 | NA | TRBV28 | few | TGTGCCAGCAGTTCGGGAGAGAGCTCTGGGGCCAACGTCCTGACTTTC | CASSSGESSGANVLTF
TRBJ1-1 | NA | TRBV11-2 | NA | TGTGCCAGCAGACGCGAGACTAACACTGAAGCTTTCTTT | CASRRETNTEAFF
TRBJ2-2 | TRBD1 | TRBV20-1 | few | TGCAGTGCTAGAGATGACGTCAGGGGGCACACCGGGGAGCTGTTTTTT | CSARDDVRGHTGELFF
TRBJ1-4 | TRBD1 | TRBV20-1 | NA | TGCAGTGCTGATAAGGGACAGGGAAATGAAAAACTGTTTTTT | CSADKGQGNEKLFF
TRBJ2-5 | NA | TRBV11-1 | few | TGTGCCAGCAGCTTAGGTGGGAAACAAGAGACCCAGTACTTC | CASSLGGKQETQYF
TRBJ2-1 | NA | TRBV19 | NA | TGTGCCAGTAGTGAGGGGACCTACAATGAGCAGTTCTTC | CASSEGTYNEQFF
TRBJ2-5 | NA | TRBV21-1 | NA | TGTGCCAGCAGCTCCATGAGGGCGACGGGGGGTCCGACCCAGTACTTC | CASSSMRATGGPTQYF
TRBJ1-1 | TRBD1 | TRBV18 | NA | TGTGCCAGCTCACCGGACAGGGCGAACACTGAAGCTTTCTTT | CASSPDRANTEAFF
TRBJ2-1 | NA | TRBV5-4 | NA | TGTGCCAGCAGCTTGGAACGGGAGAACTACAATGAGCAGTTCTTC | CASSLERENYNEQFF
TRBJ2-1 | TRBD2 | TRBV2 | NA | TGTGCCAGCAGCTTGGTAGCGGGAGGAATCAATGAGCAGTTCTTC | CASSLVAGGINEQFF
TRBJ1-5 | NA | TRBV12-3/TRBV12-4 | NA | TGTGCCAGCAGTCTCCGGGACGCGGCGGGGCCCCAGCATTTT | CASSLRDAAGPQHF
TRBJ2-7 | TRBD1 | TRBV2 | few | TGTGCCAGCAGTGCGGCCAGGGGGCCATACGAGCAGTACTTC | CASSAARGPYEQYF
TRBJ2-5 | NA | TRBV7-9 | NA | TGTGCCAGCAGTTCACAGAAGCGGGTACAAGAGACCCAGTACTTC | CASSSQKRVQETQYF
TRBJ2-6 | TRBD1 | TRBV20-1 | NA | TGCAGTGCTAGAGATCAAGGTTCCCCGGGACAGGGAAACTCTGGGGCCAACGTCCTGACTTTC | CSARDQGSPGQGNSGANVLTF
TRBJ2-5 | NA | TRBV30 | NA | TGTGCCTGGAGTGTCAGTCACGAGACCCAGTACTTC | CAWSVSHETQYF
TRBJ1-2 | NA | TRBV7-9 | NA | TGTGCCAGCAGCCATCAGGGGTCCGACTATGGCTACACCTTC | CASSHQGSDYGYTF
TRBJ2-2 | TRBD1 | TRBV7-7 | NA | TGTGCTAGCAGCCCCGGACAGGGTGACGCCGGGGAGCTGTTTTTT | CASSPGQGDAGELFF
TRBJ1-2 | NA | TRBV6-1 | NA | TGTGCCAGCAGACACTACTTGGGGGCTAACTATGGCTACACCTTC | CASRHYLGANYGYTF
TRBJ2-5 | NA | TRBV19 | few | TGTGCCAGTAGTATAGTAGGAGGCGCGGAGACCCAGTACTTC | CASSIVGGAETQYF
TRBJ2-2 | NA | TRBV27 | NA | TGTGCCAGCAGTTGGTGGGGGTGGAGGGCAGGGTCCAACACCGGGGAGCTGTTTTTT | CASSWWGWRAGSNTGELFF
TRBJ2-7 | TRBD1 | TRBV6-1 | few | TGTGCCAGCAGTGAAACAGGGACAGGGGACGAGCAGTACTTC | CASSETGTGDEQYF
TRBJ1-2 | TRBD1 | TRBV20-1 | few | TGCAGTGCTAGGGGACAGCAAAACTATGGCTACACCTTC | CSARGQQNYGYTF
TRBJ2-7 | NA | TRBV15 | few | TGTGCCACCAGCAACAGGGCGAAGCAGTACTTC | CATSNRAKQYF
TRBJ2-6 | NA | TRBV3-1 | NA | TGTGCCACCGACAGCTCTGGGGCCAACGTCCTGACTTTC | CATDSSGANVLTF
TRBJ2-5 | NA | TRBV3-1 | NA | TGTGCCAGCAGGTCCCCGGGGCATCGAAACAAAGAGACCCAGTACTTC | CASRSPGHRNKETQYF
TRBJ2-2 | NA | TRBV6-2/TRBV6-3 | NA | TGTGCCAGCAGTAAACTAGGCCCCACCGGGGAGCTGTTTTTT | CASSKLGPTGELFF
TRBJ2-7 | NA | TRBV28 | NA | TGTGCCAGCACAACAGGGTGGCGCGAGCAGTACTTC | CASTTGWREQYF
TRBJ1-5 | TRBD1 | TRBV28 | few | TGTGCCAGCAGAGCCCCGGGACAGGGGAGCAATCAGCCCCAGCATTTT | CASRAPGQGSNQPQHF
TRBJ2-2 | NA | TRBV20-1 | few | TGCAGTGCTACTGAAGGACGAACCGGGGAGCTGTTTTTT | CSATEGRTGELFF
TRBJ2-7 | TRBD1 | TRBV7-3 | once | TGTGCCAGCAGCATAAACAGGGGCCCCACCTACGAGCAGTACTTC | CASSINRGPTYEQYF
TRBJ1-5 | NA | TRBV7-2 | NA | TGTGCCAGCAGCTTAGATAGGGATCAGCCCCAGCATTTT | CASSLDRDQPQHF